This TCR beta chain was profiled in a study of T cells in Graves' hyperthyroidism and ophthalmopathy. Study-level information: Upon initial diagnosis and before any treatment, peripheral blood was collected.

For the diagnoses, clinical symptoms, serum thyroxine and TRAb, thyroid ultrasound and orbital computed tomography were used. The CDR3 spans 14 residues. Germline CDR1 reads MNHNS; CDR2 reads SASEGT. The trim removed 4 bases at V and 5 bases at J, leaving 6 bases unmatched. In this sample, this clonotype turned up many times. Its target is unknown. Regions amplified from RNA transcripts were the TCR beta CDR3 regions. RT-PCR in the first round (using the HTBI primer set) targeted the TCR CDR3. A single record per CDR3 protein comes from TCRdb applying MiXCR to the multiplex PCR reads. The table records some 510,000 distinct CDR3 sequences, more than 20% of them present only once. Findings and limits, study-wide: Most thyroid-expanded clonotypes above 0.001 were also found in blood.

The gene calls are TRBV6-1 and TRBJ1-2, with 8 bases matching TRBD1. The sequenced material came from blood. The TCR comes from a man aged 18 to 29 with Graves' hyperthyroidism. In DNA form, the CDR3 reads TGTGCCAGCAGTGGTGTCAGGGGGCCGTATGGCTACACCTTC. Protein product: CASSGVRGPYGYTF.